The 25 T cell receptor beta chains reported below all come from one sample, sequenced in a study of blood T cell repertoires in COVID-19. The protocol was immunoSEQ multiplex PCR, while the TCRdb copy is restricted to in-frame clones and leaves out a portion. The repertoire holds hundreds of thousands of clones, 90% seen once, with 1.7% in the top ten. Sequenced sample: PBMCs or T cells enriched from blood (not recorded which). The receptors were sampled from a woman aged 18-29 years with acute COVID-19.

The chain has TRBV28 and TRBJ1-5; TRBD1 matches at 10 bases. The CDR3 runs to 15 residues. From germline, CDR1 is MDHEN and CDR2 SYDVKM. V shed 6 bases and J 7 bases; nucleotides not matched to a gene: 9. CDR3 bases: TGTGCCAGCAGCCGGTCCGGGACAGGGGAGCAGCCCCAGCATTTT. Its translation is CASSRSGTGEQPQHF.

J is TRBJ1-2 and V is TRBV27, with a tentative D call TRBD1 (6 bases). CDR1 MNHEY and CDR2 SMNVEV come from the germline V gene (reference sequence). V dropped 2 bases and J dropped 8 bases, with 27 bases sitting between them. This CDR3 region has 18 residues. The CDR3 reads CASSLKWVPLRGAEGYTF. The DNA of the CDR3 is TGTGCCAGCAGTTTAAAGTGGGTCCCCCTCCGGGGGGCAGAGGGCTACACCTTC.

This clone has just one count. The V gene is TRBV18, the J gene TRBJ2-1; the match to TRBD2 covers 14 bases. V lost 6 bases and J lost 9; bases outside the gene matches: 4. Germline V gene data show CDR1 as KGHSH and CDR2 as LQKENI. The CDR3 runs 14 residues. CDR3 in amino acids: CASSGLAGDVEQFF. CDR3 sequence (DNA): TGTGCCAGCTCGGGACTAGCGGGAGACGTTGAGCAGTTCTTC.

This chain uses TRBV9 with TRBJ2-3, with D possibly TRBD2 on 6 matching bases. The V gene lost 0 bases and the J gene lost 2 bases, with 13 bases spanning the gap. The V gene's germline CDR1 is SGDLS and CDR2 YYNGEE. The CDR3 is 16 residues long. The CDR3 sequence is CASSVAGAGFTDTQYF. The CDR3 region has the DNA TGTGCCAGCAGCGTAGCTGGGGCGGGATTCACAGATACGCAGTATTTT.

This clone has only one observation. The J gene is TRBJ1-2, the V gene TRBV6-5; a weak D match, TRBD1 (6 bases). The V end was cut by 2 bases, the J end by 0 bases, with 7 bases between. In germline, CDR1 is MNHEY, CDR2 SVGAGI. The CDR3 covers 14 residues. The CDR3 sequence: CASSYGGSNYGYTF. CDR3 in DNA: TGTGCCAGCAGTTACGGGGGCTCTAACTATGGCTACACCTTC.

The gene calls are TRBV10-3 and TRBJ2-7, with TRBD2 matching over 10 bases. This CDR3 is built from 14 residues. V was pared by 4 bases and J by 3 bases, with 3 bases of the junction left unmatched. CDR1 ENHRY and CDR2 SYGVKD come from the germline V gene. Here the CDR3 reads CAISAGLADYEQYF. The CDR3 nucleotides read TGTGCCATCAGTGCTGGACTAGCGGACTACGAGCAGTACTTC.

The rearrangement uses TRBV6-4 and TRBJ2-2, with 8 bases fitting TRBD2. Trimming at V came to 5 bases and at J to 3 bases, leaving 11 bases not matched to a gene. Germline V lookup: CDR1 MRHNA, CDR2 SNTAGT. The length of the CDR3 is 17 residues. CDR3 sequence: CASSKHSGTGDTGELFF. In DNA form, the CDR3 reads TGTGCCAGCAGTAAACATAGCGGGACGGGAGACACCGGGGAGCTGTTTTTT.

The chain recombines TRBV19 with TRBJ2-1; 10 bases line up with TRBD2. V lost 5 bases to trimming and J lost 6 bases; unmatched junction nucleotides: 7. Germline values: CDR1 LNHDA, CDR2 SQIVND (reference sequence). The CDR3 is made up of 15 amino acids. The CDR3 sequence is CASSPGTSASNEQFF. The CDR3 nucleotides read TGTGCCAGTAGTCCAGGGACTAGCGCTAGCAATGAGCAGTTCTTC.

The chain is built from TRBV27 and TRBJ2-1; D may be TRBD2 (7 bases). Trimming took 8 bases from V and 4 from J, leaving 18 bases between them. The CDR3 is 15 residues long. Germline-derived CDR1 and CDR2 are MNHEY and SMNVEV (reference sequence). The CDR3 here is CASGLAGALYNEQFF. The CDR3 nucleotides read TGTGCCAGCGGGTTGGCGGGGGCGCTTTACAATGAGCAGTTCTTC.

This clone was seen a few times. This sequence joins TRBV27 and TRBJ1-6; 7 nucleotides agree with TRBD1. The germline CDR1 and CDR2 sequences are MNHEY and SMNVEV (reference sequence). After removal of 5 bases from V and 8 bases from J, the junction contained 15 bases not matched to a gene. There are 17 residues in the CDR3. This chain's CDR3 is CASSPQAWTGWDSPLHF. The CDR3 coding sequence is TGTGCCAGCAGTCCCCAGGCTTGGACAGGTTGGGATTCACCCCTCCACTTT.

The chain uses TRBV7-9 and TRBJ2-6; D possibly corresponds to TRBD1 (6 bases). Trimming removed 0 bases at V and 0 bases at J, with 15 bases between. The CDR3 is made up of 19 amino acids. Germline V gives CDR1 SEHNR, CDR2 FQNEAQ (reference sequence). CDR3 sequence: CASSLARPTGYSGANVLTF. In DNA form, the CDR3 reads TGTGCCAGCAGCTTAGCGAGGCCGACAGGTTACTCTGGGGCCAACGTCCTGACTTTC.

J is TRBJ2-1 and V is TRBV7-6, with a tentative D call TRBD2 (6 bases). The CDR3 extends over 16 amino acids. The V end lost 2 bases, the J end lost 6 bases, and 17 bases lay between the germline ends. Germline CDR1 is SGHVS and CDR2 is FNYEAQ. CDR3 loop: CASSLLGEAIGNEQFF. DNA of the CDR3: TGTGCCAGCAGCTTATTAGGGGAGGCGATTGGCAATGAGCAGTTCTTC.

In this sample, this clone turned up many times. This chain connects TRBV4-2 to TRBJ1-1, with 9 positions matching TRBD1. Per germline, CDR1 LGHNA and CDR2 YNFKEQ. The CDR3 totals 15 residues. Losses at the gene ends were 8 bases for V and 1 base for J; bases not matched to a gene: 8. The CDR3 DNA sequence: TGTGCCAGCGGGCCGGGGGGACAGGGGAACACTGAAGCTTTCTTT. Translated: CASGPGGQGNTEAFF.

The chain is built from TRBV28 and TRBJ1-2, with unresolved D. Deletions cut 6 bases from V and 4 bases from J, with 24 bases between. CDR1 MDHEN and CDR2 SYDVKM come from the germline V gene. The CDR3 is 17 amino acids. CDR3 nucleotides: TGTGCCAGCAGCCTAACAACCGGGAAGGGCGCGGGCTATGGCTACACCTTC. Protein sequence: CASSLTTGKGAGYGYTF.

The chain uses TRBV18 and TRBJ2-7; TRBD2 aligns across 9 bases. The CDR3 is 14 amino acids. After removal of 4 bases from V and 5 bases from J, the junction contained 6 bases not matched to a gene. CDR1 KGHSH and CDR2 LQKENI come from the germline V gene. Written as DNA, the CDR3 is TGTGCCAGCTCACTTGCGGGACTAGCCGACGAGCAGTACTTC. It yields the protein CASSLAGLADEQYF.

This sequence joins TRBV4-2 and TRBJ2-2, with D possibly matching TRBD2 (6 bases). The V end lost 1 base, the J end lost 4 bases, and 10 bases lay between the germline ends. The germline V gene encodes CDR1 LGHNA and CDR2 YNFKEQ. The CDR3 is made up of 15 amino acids. The CDR3 bases are TGTGCCAGCAGCCAAGGTCGGGAGACCACCGGGGAGCTGTTTTTT. As protein: CASSQGRETTGELFF.

This sequence joins TRBV1 and TRBJ2-1; TRBD2 is the table's D call and was not checked against the DNA. TRBV1 is noted as a pseudogene. This CDR3 is 11 amino acids long. CDR3 amino acids: CTSSGTSERFF. The CDR3 DNA reads as TGCACCTCAAGTGGGACTAGCGAGAGGTTCTTC.

V gene TRBV15 combines with J gene TRBJ2-7; 7 nucleotides line up with TRBD1. This CDR3 has 12 amino acids. With V trimmed by 10 bases and J by 5 bases, 8 bases remained unmatched. Germline V gives CDR1 LNHNV, CDR2 YYDKDF (reference sequence). The CDR3 DNA sequence: TGTGCCAGCTCGGACAGGATGGACGAGCAGTACTTC. Translation: CASSDRMDEQYF.

The rearrangement uses TRBV3-1 (or the pseudogene TRBV3-2) and TRBJ2-1; TRBD2 might be the D (6 bases). Trimming shortened V by 0 bases and J by 3 bases, and 12 bases separated the two germline ends. This CDR3 has 16 residues. Germline V lookup: CDR1 LGHDT, CDR2 YNNKEL (reference sequence). The CDR3 loop is CASSQDAGRIYNEQFF. CDR3 nucleotides: TGTGCCAGCAGCCAAGACGCAGGGAGGATCTACAATGAGCAGTTCTTC.

J is TRBJ1-3 and V is TRBV10-2, with a tentative D call TRBD1 (5 bases). The CDR3 runs to 15 residues. Germline values: CDR1 WSHSY, CDR2 SAAADI. V lost 6 bases, J lost 0 bases, and 12 bases lay in between. DNA for the CDR3: TGCGCCAGCAGGGGGCACCGAAGCTCTGGAAACACCATATATTTT. The encoded protein is CASRGHRSSGNTIYF.

This clone has just one count. The chain carries TRBV18 and TRBJ1-5; 8 bases agree with TRBD1. Losses at the gene ends were 3 bases for V and 6 bases for J; bases not matched to a gene: 4. Germline CDR1 KGHSH, CDR2 LQKENI. The CDR3 loop spans 14 amino acids. This chain's CDR3 is CASSPGQGIQPQHF. The CDR3 DNA follows: TGTGCCAGCTCACCTGGACAGGGTATTCAGCCCCAGCATTTT.

This clone was counted a few times. The sample contains more than one DNA sequence encoding this CDR3. The chain links TRBV5-1 to TRBJ2-1; 9 bases line up with TRBD1. The CDR3 consists of 15 residues. CDR1 and CDR2 (germline): SGHRS, YFSETQ. The V gene end was trimmed by 2 bases and the J gene end by 2 bases; junction bases not matched to a gene: 2. CDR3 nucleotide sequence: TGCGCCAGCAGCTTTCGACAGGGGGCCTACAATGAGCAGTTCTTC. This sequence encodes CASSFRQGAYNEQFF.

The J gene is TRBJ2-1, the V gene TRBV7-8; TRBD2 matches at 14 bases. This CDR3 has 15 amino acids. J was trimmed by 9 bases and V by 6 bases; bases with no gene match: 7. The germline V gene encodes CDR1 SGHVS and CDR2 FQNEAQ. The CDR3 here is CASSYPGLAGVEQFF. In nucleotides, the CDR3 is TGTGCCAGCAGTTACCCGGGACTAGCGGGAGTTGAGCAGTTCTTC.

The chain joins TRBV6-5 to TRBJ2-1; no clear D. Germline-derived CDR1 and CDR2 are MNHEY and SVGAGI. The CDR3 has 15 residues. Trimming pared 6 bases from V and 3 bases from J, leaving 15 bases between. CDR3 loop: CASSPSIAVYNEQFF. CDR3 bases: TGTGCCAGCAGCCCCTCGATCGCGGTCTACAATGAGCAGTTCTTC.

V is TRBV19 and J is TRBJ1-3; possible D gene TRBD1, 6 bases. CDR1 LNHDA and CDR2 SQIVND come from the germline V gene (reference sequence). This CDR3 has 13 residues. The V gene lost 6 bases and the J gene lost 9 bases, with 15 bases spanning the gap. The CDR3 sequence is CASSPPGTSTIYF. The CDR3, as DNA: TGTGCCAGTAGCCCTCCCGGGACATCCACCATATATTTT.